The 27 T cell receptor beta chains reported below all come from one sample, sequenced in a study of T cell responses to AZD1222 COVID-19 vaccine. Some clones are missing from TCRdb's copy, which holds only in-frame ones; the method was immunoSEQ multiplex PCR. Among about 15,000 clones listed, about 88% were seen once. The material was peripheral blood, obtained 28 days after the second AZD1222 dose. These receptors were collected from an adult who received the AZD1222 COVID-19 vaccine.

In nucleotides, the CDR3 is TGTGCCAGCAGTAAACCTGGGACACGAACCTTGGGTCAGCCCCAGCATTTT. Amino acid sequence: CASSKPGTRTLGQPQHF. The gene calls are TRBV6-2 or TRBV6-3 and TRBJ1-5, with a weak D call TRBD1 (6 bases). CDR1 and CDR2 (germline): MNHEY, SVGEGT. V lost 5 bases to trimming and J lost 6 bases, with 23 bases between them. The CDR3 runs to 17 residues.

A single count supports this clone. V usage is TRBV6-6 and J usage is TRBJ2-1, with D possibly TRBD2 on 6 matching bases. Trimming cost V 5 bases and J 0 bases, with 14 bases left between them. In germline, CDR1 is MNHNY, CDR2 SVGAGI (reference sequence). The CDR3 is 16 amino acids. This CDR3 reads CASSGGWSSSYNEQFF. The CDR3 DNA sequence: TGTGCCAGCAGTGGGGGGTGGTCAAGCTCCTACAATGAGCAGTTCTTC.

The rearrangement links TRBV5-1 to TRBJ2-6; possibly TRBD1 for D (6 bases). Germline lookup yields CDR1 SGHRS and CDR2 YFSETQ. Trimming removed 0 bases at V and 0 bases at J, with 19 bases between. The CDR3 loop spans 20 amino acids. CDR3 nucleotides: TGCGCCAGCAGCTTGGAGCTTCCCGACAGGTTCTACTCTGGGGCCAACGTCCTGACTTTC. Protein product: CASSLELPDRFYSGANVLTF.

V gene TRBV9 combines with J gene TRBJ2-1, with 12 bases that match TRBD2. J was trimmed by 4 bases and V by 4 bases; bases with no gene match: 9. The CDR3 covers 17 residues. The V gene's germline CDR1 is SGDLS and CDR2 YYNGEE. CDR3 bases: TGTGCCAGCAGCCCCCGGACTAGCGGGGCGGGTTACAATGAGCAGTTCTTC. It specifies CASSPRTSGAGYNEQFF.

The CDR3 DNA sequence: TGCAGTGCTAGTGGACGGGCCGTAGACTCACCCCTCCACTTT. Translating it yields CSASGRAVDSPLHF. The rearrangement uses TRBV20-1 and TRBJ1-6; D is ambiguous. The CDR3 is made up of 14 amino acids. Looked up from germline, CDR1 is DFQATT and CDR2 is SNEGSKA (reference sequence). Trimming left V 3 bases short and J 10 bases short, with 16 bases between.

This chain uses TRBV7-9 with TRBJ2-5; 14 nucleotides match TRBD2. This CDR3 has 15 amino acids. After removal of 4 bases from V and 4 bases from J, the junction contained 2 bases not matched to a gene. Germline V lookup: CDR1 SEHNR, CDR2 FQNEAQ (reference sequence). CDR3 in amino acids: CASSSGLAGGETQYF. The CDR3 nucleotides read TGTGCCAGCAGCTCAGGACTAGCGGGAGGAGAGACCCAGTACTTC.

J is TRBJ1-2 and V is TRBV5-6; 10 bases map to TRBD1. Germline loops: CDR1 SGHDT, CDR2 YYEEEE. The V gene end was trimmed by 0 bases and the J gene end by 4 bases; junction bases not matched to a gene: 3. CDR3 size: 15 residues. The CDR3 DNA reads TGTGCCAGCAGCTTGGGGACAGGGGGTGCCTATGGCTACACCTTC. Translation: CASSLGTGGAYGYTF.

The chain has TRBV21-1 and TRBJ2-3; the table's D call, TRBD2, was not checked against the DNA. TRBV21-1 is deemed a pseudogene. The CDR3 is made up of 18 amino acids. The chain's CDR3 is CASSNGPGLAGVADTQYF. In nucleotides, the CDR3 is TGTGCCAGCAGCAACGGGCCGGGACTAGCGGGAGTGGCAGATACGCAGTATTTT.

This clone was detected a few times. The chain combines TRBV5-1 with TRBJ1-2; D possibly corresponds to TRBD1 (6 bases). Trimming cost V 0 bases and J 3 bases, with 12 bases left between them. Germline V gene lookup returns CDR1 SGHRS and CDR2 YFSETQ. The CDR3 loop spans 15 amino acids. The CDR3 sequence is CASSLDAGGHYGYTF. Here the CDR3 DNA reads TGCGCCAGCAGCTTGGATGCCGGGGGGCACTATGGCTACACCTTC.

V gene TRBV9 combines with J gene TRBJ2-3; 9 nucleotides agree with TRBD2. CDR1 and CDR2 (germline): SGDLS, YYNGEE. This CDR3 has 17 residues. Germline trimming cut 0 bases from V and 5 bases from J; bases unmatched to any gene: 10. DNA for the CDR3: TGTGCCAGCAGCGTAGGGTGGCTAGCGGGACTTGGAGATACGCAGTATTTT. Protein: CASSVGWLAGLGDTQYF. The complete variable domain, with remaining parts taken from reference TRBV9 and TRBJ2-3, reads DSGVTQTPKHLITATGQRVTLRCSPRSGDLSVYWYQQSLDQGLQFLIQYYNGEERAKGNILERFSAQQFPDLHSELNLSSLELGDSALYFCASSVGWLAGLGDTQYFGPGTRLTVL.

This chain links TRBV29-1 with TRBJ1-2; a possible D gene is TRBD1 (5 bases). The germline V gene has CDR1 SQVTM and CDR2 ANQGSEA. This CDR3 has 10 residues. Trimming took off 7 bases at V and 6 bases at J, with 9 bases between the two ends. The CDR3 DNA is TGCAGCGCCCAGGGAAATGGCTACACCTTC. Its translation: CSAQGNGYTF.

The chain recombines TRBV19 with TRBJ1-6, with D tentatively TRBD1 (5 bases). The germline V and J ends were trimmed by 5 bases and 4 bases, with 15 bases remaining between them. The CDR3 extends over 16 amino acids. Germline CDR1 and CDR2: LNHDA and SQIVND (reference sequence). In nucleotides, the CDR3 is TGTGCCAGTAGTCCGATGGGCGACAGATATAATTCACCCCTCCACTTT. Amino acid sequence: CASSPMGDRYNSPLHF.

This chain connects TRBV3-1 (or the pseudogene TRBV3-2) to TRBJ2-7, with D maybe TRBD2 (6 bases). The CDR3 is 15 amino acids. Germline CDR1 LGHDT, CDR2 YNNKEL (reference sequence). Trimming stripped 4 bases from V and 6 bases from J, with 19 bases between. DNA for the CDR3: TGTGCCAGCAGCCTGTTAGCGGAGTTGACGTCCGAGCAGTACTTC. This translates into CASSLLAELTSEQYF.

This chain links TRBV2 with TRBJ2-7; tentatively, D is TRBD1 or TRBD2 (5 bases each). CDR1 is SNHLY, CDR2 FYNNEI, per germline. The CDR3 loop spans 14 amino acids. V was shortened by 1 base and J by 6 bases, with 13 bases between the two germline ends. The chain's CDR3 is CASSEGTGASEQYF. The DNA for the CDR3 is TGTGCCAGCAGTGAAGGGACCGGGGCCTCCGAGCAGTACTTC.

This chain joins TRBV9 and TRBJ2-2; D possibly corresponds to TRBD1 (5 bases). V dropped 0 bases and J dropped 0 bases, with 9 bases sitting between them. Germline CDR1 is SGDLS and CDR2 is YYNGEE. The CDR3 is 16 residues long. CDR3 residues: CASSVVQGSNTGELFF. In DNA, the CDR3 is TGTGCCAGCAGCGTAGTTCAGGGATCGAACACCGGGGAGCTGTTTTTT.

This chain links TRBV20-1 with TRBJ2-4, with no clear D. CDR3 length: 11 amino acids. Trimming stripped 7 bases from V and 0 bases from J, with 4 bases between. The germline CDR1 and CDR2 sequences are DFQATT and SNEGSKA (reference sequence). CDR3 amino acids: CSGLAKNIQYF. The CDR3 DNA reads as TGCAGTGGGTTAGCCAAAAACATTCAGTACTTC.

This chain joins TRBV7-2 and TRBJ2-3, with D tentatively TRBD2 (5 bases). The length of the CDR3 is 15 residues. With 7 bases removed from V and 2 bases from J, the gap between germline ends came to 16 bases. The germline gives CDR1 SGHTA, CDR2 FQGNSA. The CDR3 coding sequence is TGTGCCAGCAATCTCGGAGGAGAGATCACAGATACGCAGTATTTT. This translates into CASNLGGEITDTQYF. The variable domain in full, completed from reference TRBV7-2 and TRBJ2-3, reads GAGVSQSPSNKVTEKGKDVELRCDPISGHTALYWYRQSLGQGLEFLIYFQGNSAPDKSGLPSDRFSAERTGGSVSTLTIQRTQQEDSAVYLCASNLGGEITDTQYFGPGTRLTVL.

This clone came up once. The CDR3 protein is CASSLAWTGAGTDTQYF. CDR3 DNA: TGTGCCAGCAGCTTAGCGTGGACAGGGGCGGGCACAGATACGCAGTATTTT. The chain links TRBV7-2 to TRBJ2-3; 9 nucleotides align to TRBD1. Germline V gives CDR1 SGHTA, CDR2 FQGNSA. CDR3 length: 17 amino acids. V shed 0 bases and J 1 base; nucleotides not matched to a gene: 5.

The chain links TRBV29-1 to TRBJ1-1, with 8 bases fitting TRBD1. This CDR3 is 13 amino acids long. V shed 7 bases and J 1 base; nucleotides not matched to a gene: 5. In germline, CDR1 is SQVTM, CDR2 ANQGSEA. CDR3 in DNA: TGCAGCGCTTGGACAGGGCAGAACACTGAAGCTTTCTTT. The encoded protein is CSAWTGQNTEAFF.

The rearrangement uses TRBV10-3 and TRBJ2-3; possibly TRBD2 for D (7 bases). This CDR3 has 16 amino acids. V lost 3 bases, J lost 4 bases, and 17 bases lay in between. CDR1 is ENHRY, CDR2 SYGVKD, per germline. The CDR3 reads CAISERLAGAADTQYF. The CDR3 bases are TGTGCCATCAGTGAAAGATTGGCGGGGGCCGCAGATACGCAGTATTTT.

This clone has more than one count but fewer than ten. The chain couples TRBV7-2 to TRBJ2-1; no clear D gene. The CDR3 is 15 residues long. Germline V CDR1 and CDR2: SGHTA, FQGNSA. The germline V and J ends were trimmed by 6 bases and 5 bases, with 17 bases remaining between them. The chain's CDR3 is CASRPDRRLDNEQFF. CDR3 nucleotide sequence: TGTGCCAGCAGACCAGATAGACGGCTAGACAATGAGCAGTTCTTC.

V usage is TRBV29-1 and J usage is TRBJ2-5; the D gene is possibly TRBD2 (7 bases). This CDR3 spans 13 amino acids. V gave up 7 bases and J gave up 5 bases, with 17 bases separating them. Germline V gene sequence: CDR1 SQVTM, CDR2 ANQGSEA. The CDR3 loop reads CSASTQGGETQYF. The CDR3 nucleotides read TGCAGCGCATCGACACAGGGAGGGGAGACCCAGTACTTC. The full variable domain, completed using reference TRBV29-1 and TRBJ2-5, is SAVISQKPSRDICQRGTSLTIQCQVDSQVTMMFWYRQQPGQSLTLIATANQGSEATYESGFVIDKFPISRPNLTFSTLTVSNMSPEDSSIYLCSASTQGGETQYFGPGTRLLVL.

This clone has just a few counts. The gene calls are TRBV7-2 and TRBJ1-5; D may be TRBD1 (5 bases). The CDR3 is 15 residues long. V dropped 3 bases and J dropped 0 bases, with 9 bases sitting between them. Germline values: CDR1 SGHTA, CDR2 FQGNSA. The CDR3 DNA is TGTGCCAGCAGCTTGACAGCCGTTAGCAATCAGCCCCAGCATTTT. As protein: CASSLTAVSNQPQHF.

The chain joins TRBV6-5 to TRBJ1-1; D perhaps matches TRBD1 (6 bases). The length of the CDR3 is 14 residues. CDR1 and CDR2 (germline): MNHEY, SVGAGI. With 6 bases removed from V and 4 bases from J, the gap between germline ends came to 15 bases. CDR3 nucleotides: TGTGCCAGCAGGAACACAGGGATCGGCACTGAAGCTTTCTTT. It translates to CASRNTGIGTEAFF.

The chain links TRBV29-1 to TRBJ2-1; 8 bases match TRBD2. The V gene end was trimmed by 0 bases and the J gene end by 2 bases; junction bases not matched to a gene: 0. Germline V gene sequence: CDR1 SQVTM, CDR2 ANQGSEA. This CDR3 contains 14 residues. The CDR3 here is CSVEDGRAYNEQFF. The CDR3 coding sequence is TGCAGCGTTGAAGACGGGAGGGCCTACAATGAGCAGTTCTTC.

The chain is built from TRBV7-2 and TRBJ2-7; possible D gene TRBD1, 5 bases. CDR1 is SGHTA and CDR2 is FQGNSA in the germline V gene. Between the trimmed V and J ends, which lost 3 bases and 6 bases, there was a span of 12 bases. This CDR3 comprises 13 residues. CDR3 sequence reads: CASSFERGREQYF. Written as DNA, the CDR3 is TGTGCCAGCAGCTTTGAAAGGGGTCGCGAGCAGTACTTC.

This chain connects TRBV9 to TRBJ1-6; D unclear. Deletions cut 3 bases from V and 7 bases from J, with 11 bases between. This CDR3 has 14 amino acids. Germline V gives CDR1 SGDLS, CDR2 YYNGEE. The CDR3 sequence: CASSARSSNSPLHF. As DNA, the CDR3 is TGTGCCAGCAGCGCTCGGTCGTCCAATTCACCCCTCCACTTT.